One and the same sample provided the 26 T cell receptor beta chains below, sequenced in a study of cytomegalovirus exposure and HLA in healthy donors. 60 Vbeta and 13 Jbeta primers were used in PCR. Here immunoSEQ multiplex PCR was the method, and the copy in TCRdb shows in-frame clones only, minus some. The table has roughly 120,000 clones, 60% to 80% seen once; the top ten hold around 15%. The source material was PBMCs. These receptors all come from a man over 45 in good health and CMV-seropositive.

The V gene is TRBV6-1, the J gene TRBJ2-1; 9 nucleotides agree with TRBD1. The V gene's germline CDR1 is MNHNS and CDR2 SASEGT. CDR3 length: 12 residues. V lost 10 bases, J lost 9 bases, and 7 bases stayed unmatched. The CDR3 region is CAINTGGGEQFF. The CDR3 coding sequence is TGTGCCATCAATACAGGGGGCGGTGAGCAGTTCTTC.

The chain has TRBV6-4 and TRBJ2-1, with 9 bases lining up with TRBD2. Germline V CDR1 and CDR2: MRHNA, SNTAGT. There are 12 residues in the CDR3. This chain's CDR3 is CRGPSGNNEQFF. As DNA, the CDR3 is TGTAGAGGGCCTAGCGGGAACAATGAGCAGTTCTTC.

The chain couples TRBV15 to TRBJ2-7; the match to TRBD2 covers 7 bases. V gave up 4 bases and J gave up 3 bases; unmatched junction bases: 9. This CDR3 has 15 residues. Germline lookup yields CDR1 LNHNV and CDR2 YYDKDF (reference sequence). The CDR3 DNA reads TGTGCCACCAGCAAACAAAACTTAGCGGGCTACGAGCAGTACTTC. Its protein product is CATSKQNLAGYEQYF.

The V call is TRBV4-3, the J call TRBJ2-7, with 8 bases aligning to TRBD1. CDR1 and CDR2 from the germline V gene are LGHNA and YSLEER. Unmatched junction bases numbered 12, after V lost 1 base and J lost 7 bases. The CDR3 extends over 16 amino acids. The CDR3 here is CASSQVGTGGLGEQYF. In DNA, the CDR3 is TGCGCCAGCAGCCAAGTTGGCACAGGGGGTCTGGGGGAGCAGTACTTC.

The chain employs TRBV6-5 and TRBJ2-7; 8 bases line up with TRBD2. Germline V lookup: CDR1 MNHEY, CDR2 SVGAGI. The V segment lost 0 bases and the J segment 0 bases; nucleotides outside the gene matches: 4. The CDR3 is made up of 16 amino acids. The chain's CDR3 is CASSYSASGFSYEQYF. The DNA of the CDR3 is TGTGCCAGCAGTTACTCAGCTAGCGGGTTCTCCTACGAGCAGTACTTC.

The chain is built from TRBV7-2 and TRBJ1-2, with D tentatively TRBD1 (6 bases). The CDR3 extends over 17 amino acids. Trimming removed 4 bases from V and 5 bases from J, with 23 bases in between. The germline gives CDR1 SGHTA, CDR2 FQGNSA. CDR3 coding DNA: TGTGCCAGCAGCTCCCCCCCGCAGGAGGACAGTACTTATGGCTACACCTTC. Translated, it gives CASSSPPQEDSTYGYTF.

The chain links TRBV4-3 to TRBJ1-6; 9 nucleotides match TRBD1. With V trimmed by 4 bases and J by 7 bases, 5 bases remained unmatched. This CDR3 region has 15 residues. Germline values: CDR1 LGHNA, CDR2 YSLEER. CDR3 in amino acids: CASSRAGTGNSPLHF. In DNA form, the CDR3 reads TGCGCCAGCAGCCGCGCCGGGACAGGGAATTCACCCCTCCACTTT.

This clone has only a few counts. The gene calls are TRBV7-2 and TRBJ2-7; TRBD2 agrees at 12 bases. Looked up from germline, CDR1 is SGHTA and CDR2 is FQGNSA. The ends lost 5 bases at V and 2 bases at J; junction bases unmatched: 7. The CDR3 length is 16 residues. DNA for the CDR3: TGTGCCAGCAGCAACTCCCGACTAGCGGGAGCCTACGAGCAGTACTTC. Protein sequence: CASSNSRLAGAYEQYF.

The chain uses TRBV4-1 and TRBJ1-6; 8 positions match TRBD1. CDR1 is MGHRA, CDR2 YSYEKL, per germline. The CDR3 sequence is 15 residues long. Losses at the gene ends were 4 bases for V and 9 bases for J; bases not matched to a gene: 8. The CDR3 here is CASSRDRGSGSPLHF. CDR3 in DNA: TGCGCCAGCAGCCGCGACAGGGGTTCTGGTTCACCCCTCCACTTT.

CDR3 nucleotide sequence: TGTGCCAGCAGCCCAACCCGCGGGACGATCATGAACGAAAAACTGTTTTTT. This encodes CASSPTRGTIMNEKLFF. J is TRBJ1-4 and V is TRBV27; maybe TRBD1 (5 bases). CDR3 length: 17 residues. Per germline, CDR1 MNHEY and CDR2 SMNVEV (reference sequence). Trimming stripped 6 bases from V and 8 bases from J, with 25 bases between.

This chain links TRBV28 with TRBJ2-1, with 8 nucleotides matching TRBD2. Germline lookup yields CDR1 MDHEN and CDR2 SYDVKM. This CDR3 is 16 amino acids long. V lost 6 bases to trimming and J lost 7 bases; unmatched junction nucleotides: 14. In DNA, the CDR3 is TGTGCCAGCAGCACAAGCCGGGAGGGATTTTGGAATGAGCAGTTCTTC. It specifies CASSTSREGFWNEQFF.

V gene TRBV5-1 combines with J gene TRBJ1-1; D unresolved. Germline V gene lookup returns CDR1 SGHRS and CDR2 YFSETQ. V was pared by 0 bases and J by 8 bases, with 11 bases between. The CDR3 consists of 13 residues. In nucleotides, the CDR3 is TGCGCCAGCAGCTTGGAGCGCGGTCTGGAAGCTTTCTTT. The encoded protein is CASSLERGLEAFF. Variable domain in full (rest from reference TRBV5-1 and TRBJ1-1): KAGVTQTPRYLIKTRGQQVTLSCSPISGHRSVSWYQQTPGQGLQFLFEYFSETQRNKGNFPGRFSGRQFSNSRSEMNVSTLELGDSALYLCASSLERGLEAFFGQGTRLTVV.

The chain recombines TRBV2 with TRBJ1-4; TRBD1 agrees at 7 bases. The V segment lost 4 bases and the J segment 7 bases; nucleotides outside the gene matches: 6. The germline CDR1 and CDR2 sequences are SNHLY and FYNNEI. This CDR3 contains 14 residues. The CDR3 reads CASSVRRQGEKLFF. Here the CDR3 DNA reads TGTGCCAGCAGTGTACGAAGACAGGGTGAAAAACTGTTTTTT.

This chain uses TRBV5-1 with TRBJ2-5, with 7 bases aligning to TRBD1. The trim removed 4 bases at V and 1 base at J, leaving 4 bases unmatched. This CDR3 comprises 14 residues. The germline CDR1 and CDR2 sequences are SGHRS and YFSETQ. The CDR3 sequence: CASSPRGPQETQYF. Written as DNA, the CDR3 is TGCGCCAGCAGCCCTAGGGGGCCCCAAGAGACCCAGTACTTC.

The V call is TRBV29-1, the J call TRBJ2-1, with D unresolved. Trimming shortened V by 4 bases and J by 3 bases, and 7 bases separated the two germline ends. This CDR3 comprises 12 residues. From germline, CDR1 is SQVTM and CDR2 ANQGSEA. CDR3 loop: CSVAGGYNEQFF. The CDR3 region has the DNA TGCAGCGTTGCCGGCGGCTACAATGAGCAGTTCTTC.

The table lists this clone with a count of one. The rearrangement links TRBV6-1 to TRBJ1-1; 10 nucleotides align to TRBD1. V lost 3 bases and J lost 4; bases outside the gene matches: 2. This CDR3 is built from 14 residues. Germline lookup yields CDR1 MNHNS and CDR2 SASEGT. The CDR3 sequence: CASSDRTGGTEAFF. The CDR3 coding sequence is TGTGCCAGCAGTGATAGGACAGGGGGCACTGAAGCTTTCTTT.

This clone showed up just a few times. At one boundary the junction diverges from the germline segment, which might be a read error. The genes are TRBV7-9 and TRBJ2-4; 8 positions agree with TRBD1. From germline, CDR1 is SEHNR and CDR2 FQNEAQ (reference sequence). This CDR3 has 13 amino acids. This chain's CDR3 is CASSFSTSDRVNF. CDR3 DNA: TGTGCCAGCAGCTTTTCCACTTCGGACAGGGTCAACTTC. Together with reference TRBV7-9 and TRBJ2-4, the CDR3 gives the full variable domain: DTGVSQNPRHKITKRGQNVTFRCDPISEHNRLYWYRQTLGQGPEFLTYFQNEAQLEKSRLLSDRFSAERPKGSFSTLEIQRTEQGDSAMYLCASSFSTSDRVNFGAGTRLSVL.

The V gene is TRBV10-1, the J gene TRBJ2-7, with TRBD1 matching 7 bases. Trimming took 8 bases from V and 6 from J; bases not matched to a gene: 10. This CDR3 comprises 13 residues. CDR1 and CDR2 (germline): WNHNN, SYGVQD (reference sequence). The CDR3 DNA reads TGCGCCAGCGGAGGACAGGTTATAGGCGAGCAGTACTTC. This codes for CASGGQVIGEQYF.

The V call is TRBV10-3, the J call TRBJ2-5; unclear D gene. The J call is uncertain, as TRBJ2-7 better fits the DNA end. From germline, CDR1 is ENHRY and CDR2 SYGVKD. The CDR3 is made up of 13 amino acids. The CDR3 reads CAISAILSYEQYF. CDR3 DNA: TGTGCCATCAGCGCGATCCTATCCTACGAGCAGTACTTC.

This clone was picked up a small number of times. This rearrangement joins TRBV2 to TRBJ2-1; TRBD1 aligns across 9 bases. V dropped 1 base and J dropped 6; count of bases not matched to a gene: 4. Germline lookup yields CDR1 SNHLY and CDR2 FYNNEI. This CDR3 region has 15 residues. The CDR3 coding sequence is TGTGCCAGCAGTGAAGACAGGGGGCAGGTCAATGAGCAGTTCTTC. Protein: CASSEDRGQVNEQFF.

The chain recombines TRBV9 with TRBJ2-2; D perhaps matches TRBD2 (6 bases). The CDR3 covers 15 residues. V was pared by 7 bases and J by 0 bases, with 13 bases between. CDR1 is SGDLS, CDR2 YYNGEE, per germline. For the CDR3, the DNA is TGTGCCAGCGGGGGGACGGTCTCGAACACCGGGGAGCTGTTTTTT. It translates to CASGGTVSNTGELFF.

This clone occurred a few times. The chain carries TRBV28 and TRBJ2-7; 7 positions agree with TRBD2. This CDR3 contains 13 residues. Germline loops: CDR1 MDHEN, CDR2 SYDVKM. V gave up 7 bases and J gave up 7 bases; unmatched junction bases: 10. CDR3 amino acids: CASKTGGAGEQYF. Here the CDR3 DNA reads TGTGCCAGCAAAACCGGGGGAGCGGGAGAGCAGTACTTC.

This chain links TRBV27 with TRBJ2-5; 9 nucleotides match TRBD1. The J call may be in error: the DNA end matches TRBJ2-7 better. The CDR3 loop spans 17 amino acids. Per the germline V gene, CDR1 is MNHEY and CDR2 is SMNVEV (reference sequence). DNA of the CDR3: TGTGCCAGCAGTCTCCCCCCCGGGACAGGGCTCTCCTACGAGCAGTACTTC. Translating gives CASSLPPGTGLSYEQYF.

This clone was counted a single time. The genes are TRBV6-6 and TRBJ1-4; D possibly corresponds to TRBD1 (6 bases). Per the germline V gene, CDR1 is MNHNY and CDR2 is SVGAGI (reference sequence). V lost 8 bases, J lost 0 bases, and 16 bases lay in between. The CDR3 has 16 amino acids. The CDR3 reads CASSRRTAATNEKLFF. The DNA of the CDR3 is TGTGCCAGCTCTAGGCGGACAGCTGCAACTAATGAAAAACTGTTTTTT.

The CDR3 region is CASSLAGLTYEQYF. In DNA form, the CDR3 reads TGTGCCAGCAGTTTAGCTGGACTTACCTACGAGCAGTACTTC. The chain links TRBV27 to TRBJ2-5, with D perhaps matching TRBD2 (5 bases). The end of the DNA is better explained by TRBJ2-7, so the J call may be wrong. Per the germline V gene, CDR1 is MNHEY and CDR2 is SMNVEV (reference sequence). This CDR3 has 14 residues.

The rearrangement joins TRBV2 to TRBJ1-5, with D hard to call. The germline V gene has CDR1 SNHLY and CDR2 FYNNEI. V was shortened by 1 base and J by 5 bases, with 9 bases between the two germline ends. There are 14 residues in the CDR3. CDR3 nucleotide sequence: TGTGCCAGCAGTGAAGACTCGAGGGATCAGCCCCAGCATTTT. It specifies CASSEDSRDQPQHF.